This T cell receptor (beta chain) was sequenced during a study of cytomegalovirus exposure and HLA in healthy donors (dated by TCRdb to about 2017). Concerning the study at large: In an earlier analysis of 587 of the donors, under 300 Gb of sequence data and some 120 million unique TCR beta sequences from about 179 million T cells were reported. An early release that covered fewer than 800 HLA-typed donors contained approximately 300 gigabases of sequencing data and 85 million to 100 million unique TCR sequences. Of the approximately 400 genotyped donors, 65% to 90% fell in the genetic ancestry cluster associated with self-reported Caucasian donors. The study was designed to test whether signatures of past pathogen exposure could be identified by cataloging public T cell receptors. The study profiled the T cell repertoires of approximately 700 subjects by immunosequencing and related them to cytomegalovirus serostatus. A separate validation cohort of approximately 130 different subjects was used in addition to the roughly 700-subject first cohort. To predict cytomegalovirus infection status, the study brought together high-throughput TCR immunosequencing, statistical association of individual TCRs with disease status, and machine learning. To study patterns of TCR occurrence, a later analysis re-analyzed previously published TCR beta repertoires from more than 550 donors and added high-resolution HLA genotyping. The later analysis used no new phenotypic data to find candidate immune exposures, relying instead on TCR beta sequences and their occurrence across donors. In an earlier analysis of roughly 580 of the donors, high-throughput TCR beta sequencing was used to judge whether each TCR beta V gene segment behaved as functional or pseudogenic. Donor age, sex, ethnicity and CMV serostatus were compiled together with the repertoire data. In a later genetic analysis, genome-wide SNP genotypes for about 65% of the roughly 700 donors were used, and that subset was treated as a discovery cohort. Every repertoire in the discovery cohort had been generated on one and the same sequencing platform. Both class I and class II loci were covered by HLA typing, at four-digit resolution. The number of donors typed differed by locus, with 629-630 for A, B, C, DRB1 and DQB1, 522 for DQA1, about 610 for DPA1, and approximately 470 for DPB1. Five DR-DQ haplotypes were handled as single units for association and clustering, since linkage in the cohort was strong. On average, around 200,000 unique TCR beta nucleotide sequences were sequenced per donor among 398 genotyped donors of the cohort, with roughly 18% of those sequences being non-productive.

Preparation of the library involved the immunoSEQ multiplex PCR assay. The multiplex PCR relied on a mix of 60 forward primers for TCR Vbeta segments and 13 reverse primers for TCR Jbeta segments. Amplification of the CDR3 region of rearranged TCR beta genes was performed with a multiplex PCR assay on genomic DNA. The Illumina HiSeq System was used to sequence the amplified TCR beta libraries as 87-base-pair reads. Per the authors' processing: A later analysis tallied 75 million to 95 million unique TCR beta chains across the roughly 610 repertoires, and around 9.9 million of those chains were shared by two or more donors. Raw reads were error-corrected and collapsed into unique sequences with a nearest-neighbor algorithm that merged closely related sequences to remove PCR and sequencing errors. CDR3 sequences were aligned to IMGT reference sequences to assign V, D and J gene segments. For a sequence to be retained, at least a six-nucleotide match to both a V gene segment and a J gene segment was required. Rearrangements were classified as productive when the CDR3 lacked stop codons and remained in frame with V and J, and all other rearrangements were classified as non-productive. Following IMGT convention, CDR3 was defined as the stretch from the second conserved V-encoded cysteine up to the conserved J-encoded phenylalanine. In an earlier analysis of around 600 of the donors, sequences lacking an unambiguous match to a single V gene segment were excluded. An earlier analysis of just under 600 of the donors called V segments functional above 56.7% productive rearrangements and segregating when the between-donor standard deviation exceeded 5%. A statistical classification framework was built for diagnosing cytomegalovirus status from the catalog of TCR beta chain sequences. V and J gene assignment, in a later analysis, came from comparing TCR nucleotide sequences with IMGT/GENE-DB human TR gene sequences. A later analysis assigned CDR3 sequences and most-parsimonious VDJ recombination scenarios with the TCRdist pipeline. In a later analysis, each TCR beta chain was defined by its CDR3 amino acid sequence together with its V-gene family, and reads without a unique V-gene family were excluded. As a way to deal with suspected cross-contamination and a sequencing artifact, a later analysis dropped 640 or so nucleotide sequences that were highly shared and had low generation probability. A later analysis calculated a clonal expansion index for each public chain from normalized within-repertoire ranks of inferred template counts. In a later analysis, generation probabilities were computed using a VDJ recombination model fitted to out-of-frame rearrangements, and the results were checked against IGoR. A later analysis scored TCR-TCR, TCR-HLA and TCR-CMV co-occurrence with hypergeometric tests, applying a repertoire-size bias correction to TCR pairs. False discovery rates were estimated in a later analysis by permuting HLA or CMV assignments 20 times. In a later analysis, co-occurring TCRs were grouped using DBSCAN, and TCRdist sequence similarity was added for clustering within HLA-allele-positive subsets. Co-occurrence clustering excluded repertoires with fewer than 30,000 or more than 120,000 public chains, plus five with anomalous nucleotide sharing. The table comes from immuneACCESS by way of TCRdb, which keeps in-frame sequences with V and J called. Part of the clones is missing from these tables; in studies checked, under half for an unresolved V gene and the rest for unknown reasons. D and trimming come from the DNA, and the V and J calls and clone size come from that table. The sample table lists 40,000 to 50,000 clones, less than 75% of them with a count of one. Approximately 6% of the sample lies in the top ten.

The cohort comprised some 730 healthy bone marrow donors. At the time of sampling, every cohort member was nominally healthy, though immune exposures that went unrecorded were likely present. The donor tested CMV seronegative, placing the donor among the 350 or so seronegative members of the cohort. Each donor provided a peripheral blood sample, and peripheral blood mononuclear cells were used for TCR beta sequencing. The Qiagen DNeasy Blood Extraction Kit was used to extract genomic DNA from the blood cell samples. Study-level results and caveats: The earlier analysis of 587 of the donors excluded roughly 16 rarely observed V segments, including chromosome 9 orphons, because counts were too low. Immune exposure information for the cohort was limited to CMV serostatus. According to a later analysis, most CMV-associated TCR beta chains appeared to be HLA-restricted, and the HLA associations seemed to be driven largely by CMV exposure. While some public TCRs were present in many individuals, most TCR sequences turned up only very rarely across donors. According to a later analysis, parvovirus B19, influenza, CMV and Epstein-Barr virus appeared linked to several top co-occurrence clusters. When HLA alleles, especially DR and DQ, strongly co-occurred, TCR associations were difficult to assign to individual alleles. Compared with the roughly 720-donor mean, donors in an Asian-associated ancestry cluster had fewer N-insertions in productive TCRs, according to a later genetic analysis. A further reported finding was that TCR beta sequences accurately predicted the HLA-A and HLA-B alleles for most subjects in the first cohort. At a false discovery rate of 0.05, a later analysis linked 16,951 TCR beta sequences to specific HLA alleles. Correlated functional status among segregating V segments might be attributable to linkage disequilibrium, but an unknown experimental factor could not be ruled out. In both the original and validation cohorts, the classifier was reported to diagnose cytomegalovirus status with high specificity and sensitivity. In an earlier analysis of a few hundred of the donors, most TCR beta V segments were observed in productive rearrangements about 87% or about 30% of the time, broadly matching IMGT annotations. A cluster of highly shared sequence variants was judged likely to be a technical artifact of the sequencing pipeline. In a later analysis, the rate of TCR association differed among HLA loci, with DRB1 alleles having the most associated TCRs and HLA-C alleles having the fewest. The presence/absence analyses assumed that sequencing depth was roughly uniform across donors, and that assumption may not be true. In a later genetic analysis, a missense DCLRE1C variant was associated with V-gene and J-gene trimming of TCR beta chains, and the association was replicated in an independent cohort. The study listed 150 to 200 TCR beta chains as associated with cytomegalovirus. Because HLA typing was unavailable for some donors at each locus, only the typed subset was used in association tests. A few of the identified cytomegalovirus-associated TCR beta chains were confirmed in vitro to be specific for cytomegalovirus antigens. In this cohort, only TCR beta chains were sequenced, and detectable features were limited by the absence of alpha or paired-chain data. A later analysis found that HLA-associated TCR beta chains were more clonally expanded and had lower generation probabilities than equally common non-associated chains. The authors suggested that the approach could potentially be generalized to other disease states and immunological phenotypes.

A word on this clone: This clone's antigen is unknown. Base qualities are not recorded, but no much larger clone differs from it by a single base.

Sequenced sample: PBMCs. This TCR came from a man aged 30-40 years in good health and CMV-seronegative.

The CDR3 reads CASSEGLARSSYEQYF. The nucleotide sequence is TGTGCCAGCAGTGAGGGACTAGCGCGAAGCTCCTACGAGCAGTACTTC. Here the chain combines TRBV6-1 and TRBJ2-7; 10 bases in between match TRBD2. The CDR3 contains 16 residues, cysteine and phenylalanine counted. The read is trimmed to its CDR3 DNA, 48 bases read in frame from base 1. Trimming removed 3 bases from V and 0 bases from J; the gene matches leave 5 bases unexplained. Reading the germline V gene gives CDR1 MNHNS and CDR2 SASEGT.